This TCR beta chain was observed in a study of pediatric ulcerative colitis. Study findings and constraints: A couple of rectal CDR3 clonotypes occurred in all ulcerative colitis patients.

This CDR3 is built from 12 residues. Per germline, CDR1 MDHEN and CDR2 SYDVKM. V was clipped by 4 bases and J by 6 bases, with 9 bases between them. A remark on this clone: Its antigen is still unknown.

Up to 500,000 reads were sequenced per sample. This table comes from immunoSEQ multiplex PCR, and its TCRdb copy is limited to in-frame clones, with some not included. The data contain 30,000 to 40,000 clones, 65% to 80% of them singletons. During colonoscopy, one to two rectal pinch biopsies were collected. The specimen sequenced was gut tissue. The receptor was derived from a boy younger than 18 with severe ulcerative colitis. This sequence joins TRBV28 and TRBJ1-2; no definite D call. This CDR3 reads CASSSRVDGYTF. The CDR3 coding sequence is TGTGCCAGCAGTTCAAGGGTGGATGGCTACACCTTC.